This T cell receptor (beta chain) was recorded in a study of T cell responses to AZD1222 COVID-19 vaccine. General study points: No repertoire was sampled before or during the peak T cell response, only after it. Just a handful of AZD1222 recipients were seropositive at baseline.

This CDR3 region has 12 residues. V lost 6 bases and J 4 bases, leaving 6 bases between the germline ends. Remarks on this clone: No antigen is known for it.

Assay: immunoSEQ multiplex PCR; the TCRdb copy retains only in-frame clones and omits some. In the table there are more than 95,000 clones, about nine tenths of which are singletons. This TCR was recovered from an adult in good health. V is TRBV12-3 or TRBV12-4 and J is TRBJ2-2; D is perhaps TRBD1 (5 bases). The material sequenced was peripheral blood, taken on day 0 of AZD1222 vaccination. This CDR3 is CASSQGTGELFF. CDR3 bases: TGTGCCAGCAGCCAGGGCACCGGGGAGCTGTTTTTT.